This paragraph covers one TCR beta chain sequence. The antigen it recognizes is unknown. One base away there is no much larger clone; base qualities are not given. The sample belongs to a study of PD-L1 blockade in urothelial cancer (dated by TCRdb to about 2017). With respect to the entire study: All patients started therapy at some point between 2014 and 2016 and received atezolizumab 1,200 mg intravenously every 3 weeks. Twenty-five of 29 patients were males with bladder-origin urothelial cancer, and about 65% of the roughly 30 reported a prior smoking history. An ECOG performance status of 0 or 1 was recorded for the patients, and 0 to 3 prior chemotherapy regimens had been received by the patients. Blood samples were analyzed at two time points: 3 weeks after treatment start (second dose) and 6 weeks after treatment start. Blood samples gave a median of about 130,000 T cells and some 83,000 unique TCRs, with a median clonality of approximately 0.08. An exploratory multi-omic analysis was conducted of the somatic, immune and clinical correlates of response to PD-L1 blockade with atezolizumab in urothelial cancer. Pretreatment tumor samples, along with matched peripheral blood collected serially before and after atezolizumab treatment, underwent TCR sequencing. Durable clinical benefit was defined as a progression-free survival longer than 6 months, and TCR features were additionally tested against progression-free survival and overall survival. Whole exome sequencing and RNA sequencing of pretreatment tumors were performed alongside TCR sequencing in the same patients. Nine patients achieved durable clinical benefit and approximately 20 did not. Pretreatment blood TCR-seq was available for about 30 patients, at least one posttreatment blood collection was obtained for some 24 patients, and tumor TCR-seq was available for some 24 patients. Beyond this particular receptor, the publication reports: Improved progression-free and overall survival was associated with having pretreatment peripheral blood TCR clonality below the median. Because the sample size was small (n = 29) and many of the analyses were exploratory, the results are meant to be hypothesis-generating. Patients with durable benefit showed greater expansion of tumor-associated TCR clones in peripheral blood 3 weeks after starting treatment (n of about 20, p = 0.022).

The sample's time point label, in plain terms: peripheral blood 6 weeks after treatment start. The cohort comprised about 30 patients with locally advanced or metastatic urothelial carcinoma treated at Memorial Sloan Kettering on a trial protocol. Peripheral blood mononuclear cells were collected pretreatment and during treatment, with between 1 and 8 total time points obtained per patient. The Qiagen DNeasy Blood extraction kit was used to purify genomic DNA from total PBMCs and from tumor samples. PBMCs were collected pretreatment and during treatment, and were isolated and stored as previously described. To estimate absolute template abundance from read counts, synthetic TCR analog templates were spiked into each PCR. The immunoSEQ assay was used to amplify TCRbeta CDR3 regions from genomic DNA with bias-controlled V and J gene primers. Rearranged TCRbeta segments were sequenced at approximately 20X coverage. The authors' analysis ran thus. Sequencing errors were corrected by clustering, and CDR3s were annotated against IMGT so that V, D and J genes could be assigned. Out-of-frame and stop-codon sequences were excluded, and only productive TCRbeta rearrangements were used in downstream analyses. To compute clonality, Shannon entropy was normalized by the log of the number of unique productive sequences and then subtracted from one. Clones differing between time points or between blood and tumor were identified by Fisher's exact test with Benjamini-Hochberg correction at adjusted p below 0.01. As stored in TCRdb, this immuneACCESS dataset retains in-frame rearrangements with V and J assigned. A fraction of the clones does not appear; measured against another copy, unresolved V genes explain less than half of the discrepancy, and the remainder lacks a known reason. V and J calls and clone size are copied from that table; D and trimming were computed from the DNA. Counted in this sample were tens of thousands of clones; roughly 87% of them appeared once. Approximately 8.1% of the sample lies in the top ten.

The CDR3 runs 16 amino acids, cysteine and phenylalanine included. Left in the record is the CDR3 DNA by itself, 48 bases read in frame from the first base. CDR1 and CDR2 were assigned from the germline V gene (reference sequence) as LNHDA and SQIVND. Trimming leaves V shorter by 1 base and J shorter by 2 bases, with the junction holding 7 bases beyond the gene matches. The chain is made from TRBV19 and TRBJ2-5; 7 junctional bases match TRBD2. The sequencing here drew on PBMCs, taken around atezolizumab (anti-PD-L1) treatment. This clonotype was sampled from a man older than 75 with urothelial cancer. The encoded CDR3 is CASSIGSSGAQETQYF. The DNA sequence is as follows: TGTGCCAGTAGTATAGGGTCTAGCGGAGCACAAGAGACCCAGTACTTC.